This passage covers 6 T cell receptor beta chains from one sample sequenced in a study of cytomegalovirus exposure and HLA in healthy donors. It was with 60 Vbeta and 13 Jbeta primers that the PCR ran. TCRdb's table, derived via immunoSEQ multiplex PCR, lists solely in-frame clones and lacks some. The profile shows around 140,000 clones, roughly 70% of them singletons. The sample was PBMCs. The receptors were sampled from a man in his fifties or sixties in good health and CMV-seropositive.

This rearrangement joins TRBV27 to TRBJ1-5, with a tentative D call TRBD1 (6 bases). CDR1 is MNHEY and CDR2 is SMNVEV in the germline V gene (reference sequence). V was clipped by 11 bases and J by 4 bases, with 18 bases between them. The CDR3 is 14 amino acids. This chain's CDR3 is CAAGTGRGNQPQHF. Here the CDR3 DNA reads TGTGCCGCGGGCACAGGGCGAGGGAATCAGCCCCAGCATTTT.

This clone was counted a few times. J is TRBJ1-1 and V is TRBV5-6, with 10 bases aligning to TRBD1. The J segment lost 3 bases and the V segment lost 5 bases, leaving 10 bases of the junction unmatched. The germline V gene has CDR1 SGHDT and CDR2 YYEEEE. CDR3 length: 16 amino acids. The CDR3 region is CASSRRDRGVYTEAFF. DNA for the CDR3: TGTGCCAGCAGTCGACGGGACAGGGGTGTTTACACTGAAGCTTTCTTT.

The V and J genes are TRBV7-8 and TRBJ2-1; 7 bases map to TRBD2. J lost 4 bases, V lost 1 base, and 10 bases had no gene match. From germline, CDR1 is SGHVS and CDR2 FQNEAQ. CDR3 length: 17 amino acids. The CDR3 DNA sequence: TGTGCCAGCAGCTTAGTAGTCGGCGGGAGAGTTTACAATGAGCAGTTCTTC. Translation: CASSLVVGGRVYNEQFF. Using reference TRBV7-8 and TRBJ2-1 for the parts outside the CDR3, the full variable domain is GAGVSQSPRYKVAKRGQDVALRCDPISGHVSLFWYQQALGQGPEFLTYFQNEAQLDKSGLPSDRFFAERPEGSVSTLKIQRTQQEDSAVYLCASSLVVGGRVYNEQFFGPGTRLTVL.

The J gene is TRBJ2-5, the V gene TRBV4-2; D is unresolved. The J call may be incorrect, as the DNA end agrees better with TRBJ2-7. CDR1 LGHNA and CDR2 YNFKEQ come from the germline V gene. CDR3 length equals 14 residues. The CDR3 nucleotides read TGTGCCAGCAGCCAAGGTGCCGTAGACTTCGAGCAGTACTTC. This translates into CASSQGAVDFEQYF.

The chain combines TRBV18 with TRBJ2-7; TRBD1 aligns across 8 bases. Germline CDR1 is KGHSH and CDR2 is LQKENI. J gave up 5 bases and V 2 bases, and 5 bases lay outside the gene matches. This CDR3 spans 14 amino acids. The CDR3 is CASSPNRGINEQYF. For the CDR3, the DNA is TGTGCCAGCTCACCAAACAGGGGGATAAACGAGCAGTACTTC.

The chain recombines TRBV5-6 with TRBJ1-4; D is perhaps TRBD1 (5 bases). The V gene's germline CDR1 is SGHDT and CDR2 YYEEEE. V gave up 4 bases and J gave up 2 bases, with 9 bases separating them. This CDR3 comprises 14 residues. The CDR3 DNA sequence: TGTGCCAGCAGCCTGGCAGGGACTAATGAAAAACTGTTTTTT. Translated, it gives CASSLAGTNEKLFF.